This entry lists 27 T cell receptor beta chains sequenced from one sample in a study of cytomegalovirus exposure and HLA in healthy donors. Both 60 Vbeta primers and 13 Jbeta primers went into the PCR. Sequenced by immunoSEQ multiplex PCR; TCRdb stores in-frame clones only, minus some. This table holds 45,000 to 55,000 clones, around 81% found once. Sequencing was done on a sample of PBMCs. These receptors all stem from a young man in good health and CMV-seropositive.

This chain links TRBV19 with TRBJ1-1; D call uncertain. Trimming cost V 7 bases and J 11 bases, with 14 bases left between them. Germline CDR1 LNHDA, CDR2 SQIVND (reference sequence). This CDR3 spans 11 amino acids. This CDR3 reads CASISRGSAFF. CDR3 DNA: TGTGCCAGTATAAGTCGGGGATCGGCTTTCTTT.

The chain couples TRBV11-2 to TRBJ1-6; the D gene is possibly TRBD1 (5 bases). Germline CDR1 reads SGHAT; CDR2 reads FQNNGV. The CDR3 covers 16 residues. The V and J ends lost 5 bases and 8 bases respectively, with 19 bases between them. CDR3 coding DNA: TGTGCCAGCAGCCCGTGGGTCCGGGGGTACCATTCACCCCTCCACTTT. It yields the protein CASSPWVRGYHSPLHF.

This clone has just one count. The rearrangement uses TRBV9 and TRBJ1-2; D is unclear. The CDR3 consists of 13 residues. Germline CDR1 SGDLS, CDR2 YYNGEE. The V gene lost 1 base and the J gene lost 8 bases, with 12 bases spanning the gap. Written as DNA, the CDR3 is TGTGCCAGCAGCGTAAGGGAGACGGGGGGCTACACCTTC. Translating it yields CASSVRETGGYTF.

This clone was seen only a few times. The J gene is TRBJ1-3, the V gene TRBV7-3, with D maybe TRBD1 (5 bases). This CDR3 is built from 15 residues. Deletions cut 1 base from V and 4 bases from J, with 11 bases between. Germline V CDR1 and CDR2: SGHTA, FQGTGA. DNA of the CDR3: TGTGCCAGCAGCTTAATAGGGGCCCGCGGAAACACCATATATTTT. Its protein product is CASSLIGARGNTIYF.

V gene TRBV6-6 combines with J gene TRBJ1-6; D unclear. The CDR3 is 14 amino acids. V was cut by 4 bases and J by 9 bases, with 13 bases left in between. Germline CDR1 reads MNHNY; CDR2 reads SVGAGI (reference sequence). The CDR3 DNA reads TGTGCCAGCAGTTCCGGAGTGACGGGTTCACCCCTCCACTTT. It yields the protein CASSSGVTGSPLHF.

Regarding this clone: Other DNA sequences of this sample code for an identical CDR3. CDR3 sequence reads: CASSAGTGHQETQYF. CDR3 DNA sequence: TGTGCCAGTAGTGCAGGGACAGGACACCAAGAGACCCAGTACTTC. The chain uses TRBV19 and TRBJ2-5; 8 positions match TRBD1. This CDR3 has 15 amino acids. CDR1 is LNHDA and CDR2 is SQIVND in the germline V gene (reference sequence). With 5 bases clipped from V and 0 bases from J, the junction kept 5 bases outside the gene matches. The full variable domain, completed using reference TRBV19 and TRBJ2-5, is DGGITQSPKYLFRKEGQNVTLSCEQNLNHDAMYWYRQDPGQGLRLIYYSQIVNDFQKGDIAEGYSVSREKKESFPLTVTSAQKNPTAFYLCASSAGTGHQETQYFGPGTRLLVL.

This chain connects TRBV2 to TRBJ2-1; 7 bases match TRBD2. J gave up 6 bases and V 6 bases, and 11 bases lay outside the gene matches. Per germline, CDR1 SNHLY and CDR2 FYNNEI. This CDR3 region has 15 residues. The CDR3 nucleotides are TGTGCCAGCAGCGGGGAGGGAACGGTAAGCAATGAGCAGTTCTTC. It codes for CASSGEGTVSNEQFF.

On this clone itself: One junction end disagrees with the germline gene, perhaps due to a read error. This rearrangement joins TRBV6-5 to TRBJ1-2, with D unresolved. The CDR3 consists of 12 residues. The germline CDR1 and CDR2 sequences are MNHEY and SVGAGI. The CDR3 DNA sequence: TGTGCCAGCAGTTATTGGGGAGATGGCTACCCCTTC. It encodes CASSYWGDGYPF.

This clone was seen only once. The chain joins TRBV5-1 to TRBJ2-7, with 9 bases identical to TRBD2. CDR1 SGHRS and CDR2 YFSETQ come from the germline V gene. Trimming took 2 bases from V and 5 from J; bases not matched to a gene: 17. The CDR3 contains 18 residues. CDR3 coding DNA: TGCGCCAGCAGCTTAGGAAAGATAGCGGGGGAAATATACCACGAGCAGTACTTC. Protein: CASSLGKIAGEIYHEQYF.

The sample holds one count of this clone. The chain is built from TRBV7-3 and TRBJ1-2, with D possibly TRBD1 on 6 matching bases. This CDR3 is built from 15 residues. Per germline, CDR1 SGHTA and CDR2 FQGTGA. V shed 2 bases and J shed 3 bases, with 13 bases lying between them. The CDR3 sequence: CASSLGGGGDYGYTF. The DNA of the CDR3 is TGTGCCAGCAGCTTAGGTGGGGGCGGAGACTATGGCTACACCTTC. Variable domain in full (rest from reference TRBV7-3 and TRBJ1-2): GAGVSQTPSNKVTEKGKYVELRCDPISGHTALYWYRQSLGQGPEFLIYFQGTGAADDSGLPNDRFFAVRPEGSVSTLKIQRTERGDSAVYLCASSLGGGGDYGYTFGSGTRLTVV.

This clone was picked up a small number of times. The CDR3 region has the DNA TGTGCCAGCAGCTTGGACAGCCGGTTATATGGCTACACCTTC. This codes for CASSLDSRLYGYTF. V is TRBV5-6 and J is TRBJ1-2, with D hard to call. With 0 bases removed from V and 5 bases from J, the gap between germline ends came to 11 bases. The CDR3 covers 14 residues. Germline loops: CDR1 SGHDT, CDR2 YYEEEE.

This clone was found once. This chain links TRBV5-1 with TRBJ1-2, with TRBD1 matching 8 bases. Germline lookup yields CDR1 SGHRS and CDR2 YFSETQ. This CDR3 is 15 amino acids long. The J segment lost 3 bases and the V segment lost 2 bases, leaving 6 bases of the junction unmatched. CDR3 nucleotide sequence: TGCGCCAGCAGCTTTGACCAGGGGGCTTACTATGGCTACACCTTC. Protein product: CASSFDQGAYYGYTF.

This rearrangement joins TRBV6-5 to TRBJ2-5, with D perhaps matching TRBD1 (6 bases). The V gene's germline CDR1 is MNHEY and CDR2 SVGAGI. The V end was cut by 0 bases, the J end by 9 bases, with 11 bases between. This CDR3 has 13 residues. CDR3 protein: CASSYSDRTSQYF. The CDR3 nucleotides read TGTGCCAGCAGTTACTCTGACAGGACCTCCCAGTACTTC.

This clone has only a few counts. This chain links TRBV5-1 with TRBJ1-1, with D maybe TRBD1 (6 bases). V lost 2 bases and J 0 bases, leaving 11 bases between the germline ends. The CDR3 consists of 15 residues. Looked up from germline, CDR1 is SGHRS and CDR2 is YFSETQ. CDR3 bases: TGCGCCAGCAGCTTCGTGACAGGATTGAACACTGAAGCTTTCTTT. Encoded protein: CASSFVTGLNTEAFF. The full variable domain, with the rest looked up from reference TRBV5-1 and TRBJ1-1, is KAGVTQTPRYLIKTRGQQVTLSCSPISGHRSVSWYQQTPGQGLQFLFEYFSETQRNKGNFPGRFSGRQFSNSRSEMNVSTLELGDSALYLCASSFVTGLNTEAFFGQGTRLTVV.

The chain links TRBV6-1 to TRBJ2-7; 9 bases are shared with TRBD2. The ends lost 0 bases at V and 0 bases at J; junction bases unmatched: 0. From germline, CDR1 is MNHNS and CDR2 SASEGT. This CDR3 is built from 15 residues. The CDR3 DNA is TGTGCCAGCAGTGAAGCTAGCGGGAGCTCCTACGAGCAGTACTTC. It is translated as CASSEASGSSYEQYF.

The rearrangement uses TRBV28 and TRBJ2-2, with TRBD2 matching 9 bases. The length of the CDR3 is 15 residues. CDR1 and CDR2 from the germline V gene are MDHEN and SYDVKM. J lost 2 bases, V lost 7 bases, and 5 bases had no gene match. CDR3 DNA: TGTGCCAGCACCTTGACTAGCGGCAACACCGGGGAGCTGTTTTTT. Translated, it gives CASTLTSGNTGELFF. Filled out from reference TRBV28 and TRBJ2-2, the complete variable domain reads DVKVTQSSRYLVKRTGEKVFLECVQDMDHENMFWYRQDPGLGLRLIYFSYDVKMKEKGDIPEGYSVSREKKERFSLILESASTNQTSMYLCASTLTSGNTGELFFGEGSRLTVL.

The chain links TRBV7-3 to TRBJ1-1; no clear D gene. V dropped 8 bases and J dropped 4 bases, with 5 bases sitting between them. This CDR3 is built from 10 residues. The V gene's germline CDR1 is SGHTA and CDR2 FQGTGA. As DNA, the CDR3 is TGTGCCAGCCGCGGCACTGAAGCTTTCTTT. This sequence encodes CASRGTEAFF.

This chain connects TRBV2 to TRBJ2-7, with 9 bases aligning to TRBD1. Germline CDR1 reads SNHLY; CDR2 reads FYNNEI. Trimming cost V 3 bases and J 6 bases; bases outside gene matches: 12. The CDR3 contains 16 residues. The CDR3, as DNA: TGTGCCAGCAGTGATGAAACGAGGACAGGGGTGGGCGAGCAGTACTTC. It yields the protein CASSDETRTGVGEQYF.

The rearrangement links TRBV5-1 to TRBJ1-5, with 9 nucleotides matching TRBD1. V shed 0 bases and J 12 bases; nucleotides not matched to a gene: 7. Germline V CDR1 and CDR2: SGHRS, YFSETQ. The CDR3 sequence is 14 residues long. Written as DNA, the CDR3 is TGCGCCAGCAGCTTGGCCTCTAGGACAGGGGTCCAGCATTTT. It codes for CASSLASRTGVQHF.

The V gene is TRBV19, the J gene TRBJ1-2, with 7 positions matching TRBD1. This CDR3 is built from 14 residues. J gave up 6 bases and V 6 bases, and 10 bases lay outside the gene matches. Germline V gene lookup returns CDR1 LNHDA and CDR2 SQIVND (reference sequence). CDR3 sequence: CASRRTGSYDGYTF. CDR3 DNA sequence: TGTGCCAGTAGACGGACAGGAAGTTATGATGGCTACACCTTC.

The rearrangement joins TRBV6-1 to TRBJ2-7, with a tentative D call TRBD2 (7 bases). Germline CDR1 and CDR2: MNHNS and SASEGT. The germline V and J ends were trimmed by 0 bases and 4 bases, with 13 bases remaining between them. The CDR3 consists of 15 residues. The CDR3 sequence: CASSEAGGARYEQYF. The CDR3 DNA reads as TGTGCCAGCAGTGAAGCGGGGGGGGCGAGGTACGAGCAGTACTTC.

This chain connects TRBV6-4 to TRBJ2-1; tentative D call: TRBD2 (5 bases). Germline lookup yields CDR1 MRHNA and CDR2 SNTAGT. CDR3 length: 16 residues. Trimming stripped 2 bases from V and 0 bases from J, with 11 bases between. The CDR3 DNA reads TGTGCCAGCAGTGACAAGGGAACTAGCTCCTACAATGAGCAGTTCTTC. Its translation is CASSDKGTSSYNEQFF.

This chain connects TRBV15 to TRBJ2-5; 9 bases map to TRBD2. The V gene's germline CDR1 is LNHNV and CDR2 YYDKDF (reference sequence). This CDR3 region has 15 residues. V was pared by 1 base and J by 4 bases, with 4 bases of the junction left unmatched. CDR3 sequence reads: CATSRVAGGPETQYF. As DNA, the CDR3 is TGTGCCACCAGCAGAGTTGCGGGGGGGCCAGAGACCCAGTACTTC.

This clone appeared a few times. V usage is TRBV6-1 and J usage is TRBJ2-6; tentative D call: TRBD1 (6 bases). This CDR3 has 19 amino acids. In germline, CDR1 is MNHNS, CDR2 SASEGT. V lost 2 bases, J lost 0 bases, and 17 bases lay in between. CDR3 in amino acids: CASSEWDTISTSGANVLTF. In DNA, the CDR3 is TGTGCCAGCAGTGAATGGGACACCATAAGTACCTCTGGGGCCAACGTCCTGACTTTC.

This rearrangement joins TRBV19 to TRBJ2-5; TRBD1 matches at 7 bases. V was clipped by 4 bases and J by 5 bases; unmatched bases: 4. The CDR3 covers 13 residues. The germline V gene has CDR1 LNHDA and CDR2 SQIVND (reference sequence). The CDR3 DNA is TGTGCCAGTAGTAGACAGGGTGTGGAGACCCAGTACTTC. It specifies CASSRQGVETQYF.

This sequence joins TRBV7-6 and TRBJ2-7; 7 nucleotides match TRBD1. CDR1 and CDR2 from the germline V gene are SGHVS and FNYEAQ. Losses at the gene ends were 5 bases for V and 5 bases for J; bases not matched to a gene: 12. The CDR3 contains 15 residues. CDR3 loop: CASSGPGTDMDEQYF. In DNA form, the CDR3 reads TGTGCCAGCAGCGGTCCCGGGACAGACATGGACGAGCAGTACTTC.

This sequence joins TRBV4-2 and TRBJ1-5; TRBD1 agrees at 12 bases. Germline V CDR1 and CDR2: LGHNA, YNFKEQ. The CDR3 is made up of 15 amino acids. With 3 bases clipped from V and 6 bases from J, the junction kept 3 bases outside the gene matches. CDR3 sequence reads: CASSQGQGAGQPQHF. CDR3 nucleotides: TGTGCCAGCAGCCAGGGACAGGGGGCCGGTCAGCCCCAGCATTTT.